The clone carrying this TCR beta chain came up many times. A much bigger clone sits one base away, suggesting this may be a read error. The V and J ends lost 1 base and 4 bases, in that order; junction bases with no gene match: 4. This CDR3 comprises 15 residues. Germline V CDR1 and CDR2: SEHNR, FQNEAQ (reference sequence). From the 5' RACE reads, TCRdb called clonotypes with MiXCR, one entry per CDR3 protein. This sample has 60,000 to 85,000 distinct CDR3 sequences, with approximately 6.9% found just once. This sample stems from a study of T cells after yellow fever vaccination. The TCR originated in a young man who received the YFV17D yellow fever vaccine. The chain recombines TRBV7-9 with TRBJ2-4; 7 bases match TRBD2. The specimen was CD8+ T cells sorted from PBMCs, collected about 5 days after the first yellow fever vaccination. CDR3 protein: CASSLVQREKNIQYF. The CDR3, as DNA: TGTGCCAGCAGCTTAGTGCAGCGGGAAAAAAACATTCAGTACTTC.